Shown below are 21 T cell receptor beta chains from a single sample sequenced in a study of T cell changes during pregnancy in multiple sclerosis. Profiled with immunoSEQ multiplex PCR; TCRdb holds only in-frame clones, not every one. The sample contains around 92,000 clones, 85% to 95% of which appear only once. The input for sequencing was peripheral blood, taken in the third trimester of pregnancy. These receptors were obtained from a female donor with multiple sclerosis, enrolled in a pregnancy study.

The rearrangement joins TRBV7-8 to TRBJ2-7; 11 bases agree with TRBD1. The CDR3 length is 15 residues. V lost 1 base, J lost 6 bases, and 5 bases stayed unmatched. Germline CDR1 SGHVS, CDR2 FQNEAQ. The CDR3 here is CASSLGTGGEGEQYF. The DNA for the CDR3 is TGTGCCAGCAGCTTAGGGACAGGGGGCGAGGGCGAGCAGTACTTC.

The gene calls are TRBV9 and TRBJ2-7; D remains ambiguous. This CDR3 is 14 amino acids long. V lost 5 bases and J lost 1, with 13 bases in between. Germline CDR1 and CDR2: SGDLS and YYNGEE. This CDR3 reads CASSVGFFSYEQYF. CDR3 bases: TGTGCCAGCAGTGTGGGCTTCTTTTCCTACGAGCAGTACTTC.

In DNA form, the CDR3 reads TGCGCCAGCCCCAACAGGGTGGGTTCCTACAATGAGCAGTTCTTC. This translates into CASPNRVGSYNEQFF. This sequence joins TRBV23-1 and TRBJ2-1, with TRBD1 as a possible D gene (6 bases). TRBV23-1 is given ORF status, its function remaining uncertain. CDR3 length equals 15 residues. Trimming removed 8 bases at V and 1 base at J, with 15 bases between.

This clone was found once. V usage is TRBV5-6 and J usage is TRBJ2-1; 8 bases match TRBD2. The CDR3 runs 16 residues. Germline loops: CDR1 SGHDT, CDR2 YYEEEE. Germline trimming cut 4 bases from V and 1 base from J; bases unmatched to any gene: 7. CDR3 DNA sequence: TGTGCCAGCAGCGGTACTAGCGGACTTTCCTACAATGAGCAGTTCTTC. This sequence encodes CASSGTSGLSYNEQFF.

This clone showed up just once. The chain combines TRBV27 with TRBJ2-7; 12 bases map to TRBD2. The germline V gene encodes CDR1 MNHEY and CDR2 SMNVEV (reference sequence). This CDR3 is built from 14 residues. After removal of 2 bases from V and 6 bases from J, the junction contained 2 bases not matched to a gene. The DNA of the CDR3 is TGTGCCAGCAGTTTACTAGCGGGAGGGCCCGAGCAGTACTTC. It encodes CASSLLAGGPEQYF.

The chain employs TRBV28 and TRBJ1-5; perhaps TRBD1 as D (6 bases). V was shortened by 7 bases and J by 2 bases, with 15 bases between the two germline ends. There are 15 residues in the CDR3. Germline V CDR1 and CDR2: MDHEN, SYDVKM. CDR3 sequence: CASIGGPIRNQPQHF. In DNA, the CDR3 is TGTGCCAGCATTGGGGGCCCGATCCGCAATCAGCCCCAGCATTTT.

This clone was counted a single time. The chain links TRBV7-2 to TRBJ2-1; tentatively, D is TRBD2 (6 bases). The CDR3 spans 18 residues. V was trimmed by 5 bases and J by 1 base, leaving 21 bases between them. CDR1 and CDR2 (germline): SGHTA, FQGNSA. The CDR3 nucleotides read TGTGCCAGCAGCCACCTGGGGTTTGTTGGGACTTCCTACAATGAGCAGTTCTTC. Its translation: CASSHLGFVGTSYNEQFF.

CDR3: CASSSHDRGDYGYTF. In nucleotides, the CDR3 is TGTGCCAGCAGTTCCCACGACAGGGGGGACTATGGCTACACCTTC. The gene calls are TRBV6-5 and TRBJ1-2, with 9 positions matching TRBD1. V trimming: 4 bases; J trimming: 3 bases; junction bases outside the gene matches: 6. This CDR3 is 15 amino acids long. From germline, CDR1 is MNHEY and CDR2 SVGAGI.

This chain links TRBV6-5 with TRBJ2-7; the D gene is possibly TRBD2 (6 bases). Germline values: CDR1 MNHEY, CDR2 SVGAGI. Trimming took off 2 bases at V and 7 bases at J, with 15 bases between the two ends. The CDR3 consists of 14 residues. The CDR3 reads CASSYSSGGAEQYF. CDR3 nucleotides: TGTGCCAGCAGTTACAGTAGCGGTGGGGCGGAGCAGTACTTC.

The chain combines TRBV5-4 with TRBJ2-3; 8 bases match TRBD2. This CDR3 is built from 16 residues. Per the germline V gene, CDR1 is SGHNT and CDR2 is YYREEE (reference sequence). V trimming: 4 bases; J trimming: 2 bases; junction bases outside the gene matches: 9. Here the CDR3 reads CASSPRGGLDTDTQYF. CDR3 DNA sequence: TGTGCCAGCAGCCCACGCGGGGGACTAGACACAGATACGCAGTATTTT.

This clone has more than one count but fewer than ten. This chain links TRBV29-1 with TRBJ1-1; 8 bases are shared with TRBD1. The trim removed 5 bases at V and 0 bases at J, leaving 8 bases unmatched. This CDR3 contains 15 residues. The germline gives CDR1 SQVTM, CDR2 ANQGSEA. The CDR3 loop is CSVTGGMGVNTEAFF. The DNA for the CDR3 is TGCAGCGTTACAGGGGGAATGGGGGTGAACACTGAAGCTTTCTTT. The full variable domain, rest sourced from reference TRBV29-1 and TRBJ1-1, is SAVISQKPSRDICQRGTSLTIQCQVDSQVTMMFWYRQQPGQSLTLIATANQGSEATYESGFVIDKFPISRPNLTFSTLTVSNMSPEDSSIYLCSVTGGMGVNTEAFFGQGTRLTVV.

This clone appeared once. CDR3 sequence reads: CSVEVSSSGNTIYF. The CDR3 coding sequence is TGCAGCGTTGAAGTCTCGAGCTCTGGAAACACCATATATTTT. This rearrangement joins TRBV29-1 to TRBJ1-3; no definite D call. The V and J ends lost 1 base and 0 bases respectively, with 7 bases between them. CDR1 and CDR2 from the germline V gene are SQVTM and ANQGSEA. The CDR3 contains 14 residues.

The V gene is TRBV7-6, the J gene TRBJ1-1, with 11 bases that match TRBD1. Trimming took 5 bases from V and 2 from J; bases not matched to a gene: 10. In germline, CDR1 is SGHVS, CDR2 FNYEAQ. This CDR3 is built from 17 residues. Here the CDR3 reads CASSPSGQGARNTEAFF. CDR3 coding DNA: TGTGCCAGCAGCCCTTCTGGACAGGGGGCGCGAAACACTGAAGCTTTCTTT. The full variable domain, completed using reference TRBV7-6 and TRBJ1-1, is GAGVSQSPRYKVTKRGQDVALRCDPISGHVSLYWYRQALGQGPEFLTYFNYEAQQDKSGLPNDRFSAERPEGSISTLTIQRTEQRDSAMYRCASSPSGQGARNTEAFFGQGTRLTVV.

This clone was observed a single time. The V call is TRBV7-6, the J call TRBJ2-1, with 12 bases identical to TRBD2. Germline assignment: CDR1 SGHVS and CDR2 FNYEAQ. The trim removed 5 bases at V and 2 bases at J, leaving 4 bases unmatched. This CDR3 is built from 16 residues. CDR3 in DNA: TGTGCCAGCAGCCTCGGACTAGCGGGAACCTACAATGAGCAGTTCTTC. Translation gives CASSLGLAGTYNEQFF.

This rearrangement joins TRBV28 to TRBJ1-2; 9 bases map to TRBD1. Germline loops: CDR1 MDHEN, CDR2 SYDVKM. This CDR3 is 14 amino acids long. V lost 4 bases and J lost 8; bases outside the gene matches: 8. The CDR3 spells CASSSPGQGPGYTF. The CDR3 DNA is TGTGCCAGCAGTTCTCCGGGACAGGGACCCGGCTACACCTTC.

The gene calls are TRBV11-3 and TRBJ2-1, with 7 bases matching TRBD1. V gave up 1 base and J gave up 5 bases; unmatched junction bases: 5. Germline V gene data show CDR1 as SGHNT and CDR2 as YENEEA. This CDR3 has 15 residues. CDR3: CASSLGQGNNNEQFF. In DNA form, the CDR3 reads TGTGCCAGCAGCTTAGGACAGGGAAACAACAATGAGCAGTTCTTC.

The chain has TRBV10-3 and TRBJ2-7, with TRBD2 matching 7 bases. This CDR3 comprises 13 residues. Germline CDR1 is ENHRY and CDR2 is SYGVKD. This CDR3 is CAGGRGAGYEQYF. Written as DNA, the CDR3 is TGTGCGGGAGGGAGGGGCGCTGGCTACGAGCAGTACTTC.

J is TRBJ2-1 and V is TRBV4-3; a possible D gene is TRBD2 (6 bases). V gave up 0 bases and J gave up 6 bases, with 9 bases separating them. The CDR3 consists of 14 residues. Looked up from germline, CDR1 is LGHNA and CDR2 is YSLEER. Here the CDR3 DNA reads TGCGCCAGCAGCCAAGAACTAGCCAGCAATGAGCAGTTCTTC. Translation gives CASSQELASNEQFF.

DNA for the CDR3: TGTGCCAGCGAGGTGACAGCCAATCAGCCCCAGCATTTT. It is translated as CASEVTANQPQHF. The chain recombines TRBV6-1 with TRBJ1-5; TRBD1 might be the D (5 bases). Per the germline V gene, CDR1 is MNHNS and CDR2 is SASEGT. Trimming took off 8 bases at V and 3 bases at J, with 11 bases between the two ends. The CDR3 has 13 amino acids.

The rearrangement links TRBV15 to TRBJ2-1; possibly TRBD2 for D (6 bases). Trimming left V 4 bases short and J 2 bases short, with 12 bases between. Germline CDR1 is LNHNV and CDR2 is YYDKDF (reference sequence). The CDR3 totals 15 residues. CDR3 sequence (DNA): TGTGCCACCAGCACCGGGACTTTTACCTACAATGAGCAGTTCTTC. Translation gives CATSTGTFTYNEQFF.

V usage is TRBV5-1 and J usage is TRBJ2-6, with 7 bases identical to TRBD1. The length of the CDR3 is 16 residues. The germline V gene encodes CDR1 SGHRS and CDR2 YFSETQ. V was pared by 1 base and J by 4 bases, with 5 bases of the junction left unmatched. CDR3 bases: TGCGCCAGCAGCTTGTCGTCGACAGGGGGGGCCAACGTCCTGACTTTC. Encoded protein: CASSLSSTGGANVLTF.